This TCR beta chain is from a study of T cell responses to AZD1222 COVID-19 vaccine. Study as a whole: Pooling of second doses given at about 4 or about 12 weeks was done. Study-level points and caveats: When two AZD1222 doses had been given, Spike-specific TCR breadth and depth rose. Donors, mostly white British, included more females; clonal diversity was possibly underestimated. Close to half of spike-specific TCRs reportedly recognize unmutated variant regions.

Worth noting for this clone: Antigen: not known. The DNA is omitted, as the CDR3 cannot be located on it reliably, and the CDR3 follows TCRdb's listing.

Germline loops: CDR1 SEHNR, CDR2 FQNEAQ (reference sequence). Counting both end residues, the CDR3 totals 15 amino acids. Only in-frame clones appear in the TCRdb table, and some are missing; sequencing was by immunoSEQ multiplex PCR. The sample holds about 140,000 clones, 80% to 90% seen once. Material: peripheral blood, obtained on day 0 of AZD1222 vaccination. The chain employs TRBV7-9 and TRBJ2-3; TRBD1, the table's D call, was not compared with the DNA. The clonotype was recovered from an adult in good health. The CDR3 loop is CASSWVFGPGDTQYF.